This is a list of T cell receptor beta chains from one sample in a study of control samples from healthy donors and cancer patients. Profiling relied on immunoSEQ multiplex PCR, and the TCRdb table lists in-frame clones only, not all of them. The table has roughly 150,000 clones, around 88% seen once. The sequenced sample was blood. The receptors derive from a young man in good health. CDR3s include the opening cysteine and the closing phenylalanine or tryptophan. The D gene is left open where the match is weak. The size of a clone is reported for some rows only, either as once, few or many, or as a class for expanded clones.

size: NA; D: NA; V: TRBV2; J: TRBJ1-1; length: 15; CDR3: CASSAQQGMNTEAFF; DNA: TGTGCCAGCAGCGCACAACAGGGTATGAACACTGAAGCTTTCTTT
size: NA; D: TRBD1; V: TRBV18; J: TRBJ1-5; length: 14; CDR3: CASSGQGGGQPQHF; DNA: TGTGCCAGCTCCGGACAAGGGGGCGGTCAGCCCCAGCATTTT
size: few; D: NA; V: TRBV7-8; J: TRBJ1-4; length: 16; CDR3: CASSFTRIRPNEKLFF; DNA: TGTGCCAGCAGCTTTACTCGAATAAGGCCTAATGAAAAACTGTTTTTT
size: NA; D: TRBD1; V: TRBV25-1; J: TRBJ1-5; length: 14; CDR3: CASSVQGLGQPQHF; DNA: TGTGCCAGCAGTGTACAGGGGTTGGGTCAGCCCCAGCATTTT
size: NA; D: NA; V: TRBV19; J: TRBJ1-1; length: 15; CDR3: CASRDVQGRNTEAFF; DNA: TGTGCCAGTAGAGATGTGCAGGGGCGAAACACTGAAGCTTTCTTT
size: few; D: TRBD1; V: TRBV4-3; J: TRBJ1-4; length: 17; CDR3: CASSQAGTVRSNEKLFF; DNA: TGCGCCAGCAGCCAAGCAGGGACAGTACGGTCTAATGAAAAACTGTTTTTT
size: few; D: NA; V: TRBV7-2; J: TRBJ1-5; length: 13; CDR3: CASSASFNQPQHF; DNA: TGTGCCAGCAGCGCATCCTTTAATCAGCCCCAGCATTTT
size: NA; D: NA; V: TRBV7-2; J: TRBJ2-1; length: 14; CDR3: CASSFRDKYNEQFF; DNA: TGTGCCAGCAGCTTCCGGGACAAGTACAATGAGCAGTTCTTC
size: NA; D: TRBD2; V: TRBV15; J: TRBJ2-7; length: 14; CDR3: CATSRAGGSYEQYF; DNA: TGTGCCACCAGCAGAGCGGGGGGGAGTTACGAGCAGTACTTC
size: NA; D: NA; V: TRBV3-1/TRBV3-2; J: TRBJ1-5; length: 14; CDR3: CASSQANQARPQHF; DNA: TGTGCCAGCAGCCAGGCGAATCAGGCACGGCCCCAGCATTTT
size: NA; D: NA; V: TRBV2; J: TRBJ2-3; length: 15; CDR3: CASSEQGTSTDTQYF; DNA: TGTGCCAGCAGTGAACAGGGGACTAGCACAGATACGCAGTATTTT
size: NA; D: NA; V: TRBV12-3/TRBV12-4; J: TRBJ2-3; length: 12; CDR3: CASSFGTDTQYF; DNA: TGTGCCAGCAGTTTCGGTACAGATACGCAGTATTTT
size: NA; D: TRBD1; V: TRBV14; J: TRBJ2-7; length: 16; CDR3: CASSHLIGQGAREQYF; DNA: TGTGCCAGCAGCCATCTCATAGGACAGGGGGCGAGAGAGCAGTACTTC
size: NA; D: NA; V: TRBV27; J: TRBJ2-7; length: 16; CDR3: CASTERRAGRLYEQYF; DNA: TGTGCCAGCACCGAGAGGAGGGCAGGGAGGCTCTACGAGCAGTACTTC
size: NA; D: NA; V: TRBV6-5; J: TRBJ1-6; length: 13; CDR3: CASAAFRYSPLHF; DNA: TGTGCCAGCGCGGCATTCAGATATTCACCCCTCCACTTT
size: NA; D: NA; V: TRBV10-2; J: TRBJ1-1; length: 12; CDR3: CASSRGGTSPFF; DNA: TGCGCCAGCAGTCGAGGAGGCACGTCCCCTTTCTTT
size: once; D: TRBD1; V: TRBV2; J: TRBJ1-5; length: 15; CDR3: CASSETGVFNQPQHF; DNA: TGTGCCAGCAGCGAAACAGGGGTATTCAATCAGCCCCAGCATTTT
size: NA; D: NA; V: TRBV6-2/TRBV6-3; J: TRBJ2-1; length: 17; CDR3: CASSYRPGTVAGDEQFF; DNA: TGTGCCAGCAGTTACCGCCCCGGGACCGTCGCTGGGGATGAGCAGTTCTTC
size: once; D: NA; V: TRBV7-3; J: TRBJ2-2; length: 15; CDR3: CASSLRGGNTGELFF; DNA: TGTGCCAGCAGCTTAAGAGGGGGAAACACCGGGGAGCTGTTTTTT
size: NA; D: TRBD1; V: TRBV7-2; J: TRBJ1-1; length: 15; CDR3: CASSLGTGMNTEAFF; DNA: TGTGCCAGCAGCTTAGGGACAGGTATGAACACTGAAGCTTTCTTT